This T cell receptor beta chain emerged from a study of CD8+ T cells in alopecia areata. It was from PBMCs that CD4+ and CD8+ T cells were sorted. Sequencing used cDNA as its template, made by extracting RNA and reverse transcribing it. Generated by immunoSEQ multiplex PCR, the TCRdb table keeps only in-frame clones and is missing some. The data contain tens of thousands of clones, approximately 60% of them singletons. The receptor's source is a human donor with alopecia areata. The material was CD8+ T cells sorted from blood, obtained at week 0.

The CDR3 spells CASSLGQVPTHLYGYTF. The CDR3 nucleotides are TGTGCCAGCAGCTTGGGACAGGTCCCGACGCACCTCTATGGCTACACCTTC. This chain uses TRBV7-9 with TRBJ1-2, with 8 nucleotides matching TRBD1. Germline V gene data show CDR1 as SEHNR and CDR2 as FQNEAQ (reference sequence). The CDR3 covers 17 residues. With 3 bases clipped from V and 4 bases from J, the junction kept 13 bases outside the gene matches. The full variable domain, its missing parts supplied by reference TRBV7-9 and TRBJ1-2, is DTGVSQNPRHKITKRGQNVTFRCDPISEHNRLYWYRQTLGQGPEFLTYFQNEAQLEKSRLLSDRFSAERPKGSFSTLEIQRTEQGDSAMYLCASSLGQVPTHLYGYTFGSGTRLTVV.